The following is a T cell receptor beta chain sequence with its context. The antigen it recognizes is unknown. No much larger clone exists at a distance of one base, and base qualities are not known. Library preparation used the immunoSEQ multiplex PCR assay. For the multiplex PCR, a mixture combining 60 forward primers for TCR Vbeta segments and 13 reverse primers for TCR Jbeta segments was used. The CDR3 region of rearranged TCR beta genes was amplified from genomic DNA with a multiplex PCR assay. The amplified TCR beta libraries were sequenced on the Illumina HiSeq System as 87-base-pair reads. The authors' pipeline ran thus. In a later analysis, tens of millions of unique TCR beta chains were counted across the approximately 670 repertoires, and approximately 9.9 million of these chains were shared by at least two donors. Raw reads were error-corrected and collapsed into unique sequences by a nearest-neighbor algorithm in which closely related sequences were merged to remove PCR and sequencing errors. CDR3 sequences were aligned to IMGT reference sequences to assign V, D and J gene segments. For a sequence to be retained, a match of at least six nucleotides was required to both a V gene segment and a J gene segment. Rearrangements were called productive when the CDR3 lacked stop codons and stayed in frame with V and J; all others were non-productive. Following IMGT convention, CDR3 was defined as the stretch from the second conserved V-encoded cysteine to the conserved J-encoded phenylalanine. The earlier analysis of approximately 500 of the donors excluded sequences that lacked an unambiguous match to a single V gene segment. In an earlier analysis of 587 of the donors, V segments were called functional above 56.7% productive rearrangements and were called segregating when the between-donor standard deviation exceeded 5%. A statistical classification framework was developed to diagnose cytomegalovirus status using the catalog of TCR beta chain sequences. In a later analysis, TCR nucleotide sequences were compared against IMGT/GENE-DB human TR gene sequences so that V and J genes could be assigned. A later analysis assigned CDR3 sequences and most-parsimonious VDJ recombination scenarios with the TCRdist pipeline. In a later analysis, every TCR beta chain was defined by the combination of its CDR3 amino acid sequence and its V-gene family, and reads without a unique V-gene family were dropped. A later analysis removed 550 to 700 highly shared, low-generation-probability nucleotide sequences to deal with suspected cross-contamination and a sequencing artifact. For each public chain, a later analysis derived a clonal expansion index from normalized ranks of inferred template counts within each repertoire. In a later analysis, generation probabilities were computed with a VDJ recombination model fitted to out-of-frame rearrangements, and the resulting probabilities were checked against IGoR. In a later analysis, hypergeometric tests were used to score TCR-TCR, TCR-HLA and TCR-CMV co-occurrence, with a repertoire-size bias correction applied to TCR pairs. A later analysis estimated false discovery rates by permuting HLA or CMV assignments 20 times. In a later analysis, co-occurring TCRs were grouped with DBSCAN, and TCRdist sequence similarity was added when clustering was performed within HLA-allele-positive subsets. Repertoires with fewer than 30,000 or more than 120,000 public chains were left out of co-occurrence clustering, as were four to six repertoires with anomalous nucleotide sharing. TCRdb retrieved this table from immuneACCESS and kept in-frame rearrangements only. Not all clones are present; in checked studies, unresolved V genes account for under half, and no reason is known for the remainder. D and trimming come from the DNA, and the V and J calls and clone size come from that table. Counted in this sample were about 70,000 clones; around 62% of them appeared once. The ten largest clones take up 15% to 20% of the sample.

Its CDR3 holds 18 amino acids, cysteine through phenylalanine. The sequence is cut down to CDR3 DNA, 54 bases in frame from base 1. At the junction V is shortened by 2 bases and J by 1 base; bases outside the gene matches: 13. The germline V gene supplies CDR1 MGHDK and CDR2 SYGVNS. The sample comes from a study of cytomegalovirus exposure and HLA in healthy donors (dated by TCRdb to about 2017). For the study in its entirety: According to an earlier analysis of 587 of the donors, 150 million to 200 million T cells yielded some 120 million unique TCR beta sequences and 276 Gb of sequence data. An early release that covered about 600 HLA-typed donors contained about 290 gigabases of sequencing data and 65 million to 100 million unique TCR sequences. Of the roughly 410 genotyped donors, 80% to 90% were placed in the genetic ancestry cluster associated with self-reported Caucasian donors. The study aimed to test whether cataloging public T cell receptors could reveal signatures of past pathogen exposure. The study used immunosequencing to profile the T cell repertoires of 666 subjects and linked those repertoires to cytomegalovirus serostatus. In addition to the first cohort of 666 subjects, a separate validation cohort of approximately 130 different subjects was used. The study combined high-throughput TCR immunosequencing, statistical association of individual TCRs with disease status, and machine learning to predict cytomegalovirus infection status. In a later analysis, previously published TCR beta repertoires from 670 or so donors were re-analyzed and high-resolution HLA genotyping was added so that TCR occurrence patterns could be studied. Rather than using new phenotypic data, the later analysis identified candidate immune exposures from TCR beta sequences and from how often those sequences occurred across donors. To decide whether each TCR beta V gene segment behaved as functional or pseudogenic, an earlier analysis of approximately 600 of the donors relied on high-throughput TCR beta sequencing. Donor age, sex, ethnicity and CMV serostatus were collected together with the repertoire data. In a later genetic analysis, genome-wide SNP genotypes for about three fifths of the roughly 670 donors were used, and that subset was treated as a discovery cohort. Every discovery cohort repertoire had been produced on one sequencing platform. Both class I and class II loci were covered by HLA typing, at four-digit resolution. The number of typed donors differed by locus: roughly 629-640 for A, B, C, DRB1 and DQB1; 500 to 550 for DQA1; fewer than 610 for DPA1; and around 490 for DPB1. Because of strong linkage in the cohort, roughly five DR-DQ haplotypes were treated as single units for association and clustering. Among about 400 genotyped donors of the cohort, an average of roughly 230,000 unique TCR beta nucleotide sequences was sequenced per donor, of which 15% to 20% were non-productive. General conclusions and limits of the study: The classifier was reported to diagnose cytomegalovirus status with high specificity and sensitivity in both the original cohort and the validation cohort. Compared with equally common non-associated chains, HLA-associated TCR beta chains in a later analysis were more clonally expanded and had lower generation probabilities. A later analysis found that TCR association rates varied across HLA loci, with DRB1 alleles showing the most associated TCRs and HLA-C alleles the fewest. The study listed 164 TCR beta chains as associated with cytomegalovirus. A later analysis reported that several top co-occurrence clusters appeared linked to parvovirus B19, influenza, CMV and Epstein-Barr virus. Correlated functional status among segregating V segments might reflect linkage disequilibrium, but an unknown experimental factor could not be ruled out. CMV serostatus was the only immune exposure information available for the cohort. The authors suggested that the approach could potentially be generalized to other disease states and immunological phenotypes. Compared with the approximately 670-donor mean, donors in an Asian-associated ancestry cluster had fewer N-insertions in productive TCRs, according to a later genetic analysis. Broadly in line with IMGT annotations, most TCR beta V segments showed up in productive rearrangements about 87% or about 30% of the time in an earlier analysis of about 500 of the donors. Assigning TCR associations to individual alleles was difficult when HLA alleles, especially DR and DQ, strongly co-occurred. Over 15 rarely observed V segments, including chromosome 9 orphons, were excluded from the earlier analysis of several hundred of the donors because counts were too low. Across donors, most TCR sequences were observed very rarely, whereas some public TCRs were present in many individuals. Only TCR beta chains were sequenced in this cohort, and the absence of alpha or paired-chain data limited detectable features. The 87-base-pair reads could not distinguish some IMGT-functional V segments, including TRBV6-2 and TRBV6-3, so those segments were excluded. In a later analysis, most CMV-associated TCR beta chains were found to appear HLA-restricted, with HLA associations seemingly driven largely by CMV exposure. Specific HLA alleles were associated with 18,000 or so TCR beta sequences at a false discovery rate of 0.05 in a later analysis. A further reported finding was that TCR beta sequences accurately predicted the HLA-A and HLA-B alleles for most subjects in the first cohort. The sequencing pipeline was judged likely to have produced a cluster of highly shared sequence variants as a technical artifact. Three of the identified cytomegalovirus-associated TCR beta chains were confirmed in vitro to be specific for cytomegalovirus antigens. HLA typing was unavailable for some donors at each locus, so association tests used only the typed subset. The presence/absence analyses assumed that sequencing depth was roughly uniform across donors, and that assumption may not be true. An association between a missense DCLRE1C variant and V-gene and J-gene trimming of TCR beta chains was found in a later genetic analysis and replicated in an independent cohort.

The cohort was made up of several hundred healthy bone marrow donors. All cohort members were sampled while nominally healthy, although unrecorded immune exposures were likely present. The donor tested CMV seropositive, placing the donor among the 290 or so seropositive members of the cohort. A peripheral blood sample was collected from each donor, and TCR beta sequencing was performed on peripheral blood mononuclear cells. The Qiagen DNeasy Blood Extraction Kit was used to extract genomic DNA from the blood cell samples. This chain is built from TRBV25-1 and TRBJ2-7; 8 central nucleotides agree with TRBD2. This clonotype was sampled from a man aged 35-49 years in good health and CMV-seropositive. Sequenced sample: PBMCs. CDR3 reads: CASSEGLAPNSSSYEQYF. The base sequence is TGTGCCAGCAGTGAAGGACTAGCCCCAAATTCGTCGTCCTACGAGCAGTACTTC.